This is a list of T cell receptor beta chains from one sample in a study of long-term antiretroviral therapy in people with HIV. Assay used: immunoSEQ multiplex PCR; TCRdb lists only in-frame clones, some missing. The data show about 43,000 clones, roughly 86% seen once. Sequenced here: unsorted PBMCs, sampled 0.1 years before starting antiretroviral therapy. The origin of the receptors is a woman between 50 and 59 years old with HIV. CDR3s include the opening cysteine and the closing phenylalanine or tryptophan. Fields, in order: clone size, D gene, CDR3 length, V gene, J gene, CDR3 protein, CDR3 DNA. A D gene is named only where the DNA matches it firmly. Where a row states a size, it is once, few, many or the class of an expanded clone; other rows omit it.

clone size: .
D gene: .
CDR3 length: 14
V gene: TRBV5-1
J gene: TRBJ1-4
CDR3 protein: CASSLAGGKEKLFF
CDR3 DNA: TGCGCCAGCAGCTTGGCCGGGGGGAAGGAAAAACTGTTTTTT

clone size: few
D gene: .
CDR3 length: 13
V gene: TRBV5-6
J gene: TRBJ1-5
CDR3 protein: CASSLYSNQPQHF
CDR3 DNA: TGTGCCAGCAGCTTGTACAGCAATCAGCCCCAGCATTTT

clone size: .
D gene: TRBD1
CDR3 length: 14
V gene: TRBV29-1
J gene: TRBJ2-6
CDR3 protein: CSVQGASGANVLTF
CDR3 DNA: TGCAGCGTCCAGGGGGCCTCTGGGGCCAACGTCCTGACTTTC

clone size: few
D gene: .
CDR3 length: 11
V gene: TRBV2
J gene: TRBJ2-2
CDR3 protein: CASRVTGELFF
CDR3 DNA: TGTGCCAGCAGAGTTACCGGGGAGCTGTTTTTT

clone size: .
D gene: TRBD1
CDR3 length: 15
V gene: TRBV7-7
J gene: TRBJ2-1
CDR3 protein: CASSLLGQGVGEQFF
CDR3 DNA: TGTGCTAGCAGCTTATTGGGACAGGGGGTAGGAGAGCAGTTCTTC

clone size: .
D gene: .
CDR3 length: 14
V gene: TRBV7-9
J gene: TRBJ2-5
CDR3 protein: CASSLASGVETQYF
CDR3 DNA: TGTGCCAGCAGCTTAGCGTCGGGGGTTGAGACCCAGTACTTC

clone size: .
D gene: TRBD1
CDR3 length: 14
V gene: TRBV2
J gene: TRBJ2-7
CDR3 protein: CASISGTGPYEQYF
CDR3 DNA: TGTGCCAGCATTTCCGGGACAGGACCCTACGAGCAGTACTTC

clone size: .
D gene: .
CDR3 length: 18
V gene: TRBV30
J gene: TRBJ1-5
CDR3 protein: CAWRLGLVVVGSNQPQHF
CDR3 DNA: TGTGCCTGGAGGCTTGGACTAGTGGTTGTTGGGAGCAATCAGCCCCAGCATTTT

clone size: .
D gene: .
CDR3 length: 14
V gene: TRBV30
J gene: TRBJ1-1
CDR3 protein: CAWTPGGGFTEAFF
CDR3 DNA: TGTGCCTGGACGCCTGGGGGCGGGTTCACTGAAGCTTTCTTT

clone size: .
D gene: TRBD2
CDR3 length: 15
V gene: TRBV9
J gene: TRBJ2-2
CDR3 protein: CASSEGGGASGELFF
CDR3 DNA: TGTGCCAGCAGCGAGGGCGGGGGGGCAAGCGGGGAGCTGTTTTTT

clone size: .
D gene: TRBD1
CDR3 length: 16
V gene: TRBV9
J gene: TRBJ2-2
CDR3 protein: CASSPTRQGRTGELFF
CDR3 DNA: TGTGCCAGCAGCCCCACACGACAGGGTCGCACCGGGGAGCTGTTTTTT

clone size: .
D gene: .
CDR3 length: 12
V gene: TRBV30
J gene: TRBJ2-2
CDR3 protein: CAWSVPTGELFF
CDR3 DNA: TGTGCCTGGAGTGTTCCCACCGGGGAGCTGTTTTTT

clone size: few
D gene: .
CDR3 length: 11
V gene: TRBV29-1
J gene: TRBJ1-2
CDR3 protein: CSATGSNGYTF
CDR3 DNA: TGCAGCGCAACAGGGTCGAATGGCTACACCTTC

clone size: .
D gene: TRBD1
CDR3 length: 17
V gene: TRBV7-9
J gene: TRBJ1-1
CDR3 protein: CASSLRTGGRIGTEAFF
CDR3 DNA: TGTGCCAGCAGCTTAAGGACAGGGGGCAGGATAGGCACTGAAGCTTTCTTT

clone size: .
D gene: .
CDR3 length: 16
V gene: TRBV11-2
J gene: TRBJ2-7
CDR3 protein: CASSLSSRQGGYEQYF
CDR3 DNA: TGTGCCAGCAGCTTATCAAGTCGGCAGGGAGGCTACGAGCAGTACTTC

clone size: .
D gene: TRBD1
CDR3 length: 14
V gene: TRBV6-5
J gene: TRBJ2-1
CDR3 protein: CASRGDRGYNEQFF
CDR3 DNA: TGTGCCAGCAGAGGGGACAGGGGTTACAATGAGCAGTTCTTC

clone size: .
D gene: .
CDR3 length: 11
V gene: TRBV7-9
J gene: TRBJ2-5
CDR3 protein: CASSFQETQYF
CDR3 DNA: TGTGCCAGCAGCTTTCAAGAGACCCAGTACTTC

clone size: .
D gene: .
CDR3 length: 16
V gene: TRBV7-3
J gene: TRBJ2-1
CDR3 protein: CASSSAGTETYNEQFF
CDR3 DNA: TGTGCCAGCAGCTCCGCCGGGACGGAGACCTACAATGAGCAGTTCTTC

clone size: once
D gene: .
CDR3 length: 12
V gene: TRBV7-9
J gene: TRBJ2-2
CDR3 protein: CASSLWAGELFF
CDR3 DNA: TGTGCCAGCAGTTTATGGGCCGGGGAGCTGTTTTTT

clone size: .
D gene: TRBD1
CDR3 length: 18
V gene: TRBV5-8
J gene: TRBJ1-3
CDR3 protein: CASSLGRDRGHTGNTIYF
CDR3 DNA: TGTGCCAGCAGCCTTGGAAGGGACAGGGGGCATACTGGAAACACCATATATTTT

clone size: .
D gene: .
CDR3 length: 13
V gene: TRBV5-4
J gene: TRBJ1-6
CDR3 protein: CASSPAGNSPLHF
CDR3 DNA: TGTGCCAGCAGCCCGGCGGGGAATTCACCCCTCCACTTT

clone size: .
D gene: .
CDR3 length: 16
V gene: TRBV7-2
J gene: TRBJ2-1
CDR3 protein: CASSLAAGRSYNEQFF
CDR3 DNA: TGTGCCAGCAGCTTAGCCGCGGGGCGGTCCTACAATGAGCAGTTCTTC

clone size: .
D gene: TRBD2
CDR3 length: 15
V gene: TRBV11-2
J gene: TRBJ2-7
CDR3 protein: CASSLSGGSPYEQYF
CDR3 DNA: TGTGCCAGCAGCCTTAGCGGGGGGTCGCCCTACGAGCAGTACTTC

clone size: once
D gene: .
CDR3 length: 14
V gene: TRBV5-1
J gene: TRBJ2-5
CDR3 protein: CASSLELNQETQYF
CDR3 DNA: TGCGCCAGCAGCTTGGAACTGAACCAAGAGACCCAGTACTTC

clone size: .
D gene: .
CDR3 length: 18
V gene: TRBV5-1
J gene: TRBJ2-7
CDR3 protein: CASSPWVTAVGGHDEQYF
CDR3 DNA: TGCGCCAGCAGCCCATGGGTCACAGCGGTGGGGGGGCACGACGAGCAGTACTTC

clone size: .
D gene: .
CDR3 length: 16
V gene: TRBV5-5
J gene: TRBJ2-2
CDR3 protein: CASSLATNANTGELFF
CDR3 DNA: TGTGCCAGCAGCTTGGCCACCAATGCGAACACCGGGGAGCTGTTTTTT

clone size: .
D gene: TRBD2
CDR3 length: 14
V gene: TRBV7-9
J gene: TRBJ2-7
CDR3 protein: CASSPRSGEYEQYF
CDR3 DNA: TGTGCCAGCAGCCCCCGTAGCGGGGAGTACGAGCAGTACTTC

clone size: .
D gene: TRBD1
CDR3 length: 16
V gene: TRBV7-8
J gene: TRBJ2-3
CDR3 protein: CASSLRGQDGTDTQYF
CDR3 DNA: TGTGCCAGCAGCTTGAGGGGGCAGGATGGGACAGATACGCAGTATTTT

clone size: .
D gene: .
CDR3 length: 13
V gene: TRBV7-3
J gene: TRBJ1-6
CDR3 protein: CASRAGFNSPLHF
CDR3 DNA: TGTGCCAGCAGGGCAGGGTTTAATTCACCCCTCCACTTT

clone size: .
D gene: TRBD1
CDR3 length: 15
V gene: TRBV30
J gene: TRBJ1-4
CDR3 protein: CAWSTDRGANEKLFF
CDR3 DNA: TGTGCCTGGAGTACGGACAGGGGTGCTAATGAAAAACTGTTTTTT

clone size: .
D gene: TRBD1
CDR3 length: 15
V gene: TRBV9
J gene: TRBJ1-2
CDR3 protein: CASSALQGVGYGYTF
CDR3 DNA: TGTGCCAGCAGCGCCCTACAGGGGGTGGGCTATGGCTACACCTTC

clone size: once
D gene: .
CDR3 length: 12
V gene: TRBV7-2
J gene: TRBJ2-3
CDR3 protein: CASSLPQGTQYF
CDR3 DNA: TGTGCCAGCAGCTTACCCCAAGGTACGCAGTATTTT

clone size: .
D gene: .
CDR3 length: 16
V gene: TRBV7-2
J gene: TRBJ2-5
CDR3 protein: CASSPGPMGTLETQYF
CDR3 DNA: TGTGCCAGCAGCCCGGGTCCCATGGGGACCTTGGAGACCCAGTACTTC

clone size: .
D gene: TRBD2
CDR3 length: 18
V gene: TRBV4-1
J gene: TRBJ2-1
CDR3 protein: CASSQGLAGGRRYNEQFF
CDR3 DNA: TGCGCCAGCAGCCAAGGACTAGCGGGGGGGCGACGTTACAATGAGCAGTTCTTC

clone size: few
D gene: TRBD1
CDR3 length: 15
V gene: TRBV5-1
J gene: TRBJ2-7
CDR3 protein: CASRLTGASSYEQYF
CDR3 DNA: TGCGCCAGCAGACTAACAGGGGCGAGCTCCTACGAGCAGTACTTC

clone size: .
D gene: .
CDR3 length: 14
V gene: TRBV9
J gene: TRBJ2-7
CDR3 protein: CASSVEPGWYEQYF
CDR3 DNA: TGTGCCAGCAGCGTAGAGCCAGGTTGGTACGAGCAGTACTTC